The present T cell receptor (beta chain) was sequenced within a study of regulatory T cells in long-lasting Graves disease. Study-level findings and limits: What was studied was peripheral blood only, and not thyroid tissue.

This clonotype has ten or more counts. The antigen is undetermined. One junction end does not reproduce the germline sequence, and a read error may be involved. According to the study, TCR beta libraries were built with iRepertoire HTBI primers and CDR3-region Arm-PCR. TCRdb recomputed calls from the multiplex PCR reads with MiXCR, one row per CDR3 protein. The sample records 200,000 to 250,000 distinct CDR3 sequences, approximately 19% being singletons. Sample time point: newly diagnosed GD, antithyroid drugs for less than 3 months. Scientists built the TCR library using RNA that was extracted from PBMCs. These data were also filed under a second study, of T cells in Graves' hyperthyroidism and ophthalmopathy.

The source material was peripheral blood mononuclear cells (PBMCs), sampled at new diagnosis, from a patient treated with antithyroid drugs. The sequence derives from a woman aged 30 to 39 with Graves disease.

The CDR3 bases are TGTGCCTGGAGTGGGGGACAGGGAAAAGCCTTCTTT. It is translated as CAWSGGQGKAFF. V usage is TRBV30 and J usage is TRBJ1-1, with 9 positions matching TRBD1. Per the germline V gene, CDR1 is GTSNPN and CDR2 is SVGIG (reference sequence). The CDR3 totals 12 residues.